These T cell receptor beta chains were read from a single sample in a study of blood T cell repertoires in COVID-19. Some clones are missing from TCRdb's copy, which holds only in-frame ones; the method was immunoSEQ multiplex PCR. In the table there are about 100,000 clones, around nine tenths of which are singletons. The sequencing sample was made of peripheral blood. These receptors were collected from a human donor in a cohort sampled during active COVID-19. CDR3s include the opening cysteine and the closing phenylalanine or tryptophan. Fields, in order: CDR3 length, D gene, J gene, clone size, V gene, CDR3 protein, CDR3 DNA. D genes are given only for firm matches. Where a row states a size, it is once, few, many or the class of an expanded clone; other rows omit it.

>16|-|TRBJ2-1|-|TRBV19
CASSFTSWSSYNEQFF
TGTGCCAGTAGTTTTACTAGCTGGAGCTCCTACAATGAGCAGTTCTTC
>12|-|TRBJ2-7|-|TRBV14
CASSHSPEQPYF
TGTGCCAGCAGCCACTCCCCAGAACAGCCCTACTTC
>15|TRBD2|TRBJ2-7|-|TRBV4-1
CASSLTSGITYEQYF
TGCGCCAGCAGCCTGACTAGCGGGATAACGTACGAGCAGTACTTC
>12|TRBD1|TRBJ2-7|-|TRBV19
CAREQGDDEQYF
TGTGCCAGAGAGCAGGGGGATGACGAGCAGTACTTC
>15|-|TRBJ2-1|-|TRBV7-3
CASSQGQPSYNEQFF
TGTGCCAGCAGCCAGGGACAACCCTCCTACAATGAGCAGTTCTTC
>16|TRBD1|TRBJ2-1|-|TRBV19
CASSYFRDRGYNEQFF
TGTGCCAGTAGTTATTTCCGGGACAGGGGCTACAATGAGCAGTTCTTC
>15|-|TRBJ1-4|-|TRBV7-2
CASSLVGGTNEKLFF
TGTGCCAGCAGCTTAGTGGGGGGGACTAATGAAAAACTGTTTTTT
>14|-|TRBJ2-7|-|TRBV5-1
CASSPRDTLYEQYF
TGCGCCAGCAGCCCCCGGGACACTTTGTACGAGCAGTACTTC
>14|-|TRBJ1-5|-|TRBV19
CAPRTGEGSQPQHF
TGTGCCCCCAGGACGGGAGAAGGAAGTCAGCCCCAGCATTTT
>16|-|TRBJ2-7|once|TRBV19
CASSMGGGLLTYEQYF
TGTGCCAGTAGTATGGGGGGGGGCCTACTCACCTACGAGCAGTACTTC
>20|TRBD1|TRBJ1-5|-|TRBV10-3
CAISESLATRRGQSNQPQHF
TGTGCCATCAGTGAGTCGTTAGCAACTCGCAGGGGGCAAAGCAATCAGCCCCAGCATTTT
>17|TRBD1|TRBJ2-2|-|TRBV27
CASSTNPGTANTGELFF
TGTGCCAGCAGTACCAATCCCGGGACAGCGAACACCGGGGAGCTGTTTTTT
>14|-|TRBJ1-1|once|TRBV7-2
CASSLKPGGTEAFF
TGTGCCAGCAGCTTAAAGCCGGGGGGTACTGAAGCTTTCTTT
>13|-|TRBJ1-2|-|TRBV18
CASSSGQNYGYTF
TGTGCCAGCTCATCCGGACAGAACTATGGCTACACCTTC
>13|-|TRBJ2-7|-|TRBV7-2
CASSLAVLEQEYF
TGTGCCAGCAGCTTAGCTGTGCTTGAACAGGAGTACTTC
>12|TRBD2|TRBJ2-1|-|TRBV30
CAWISGRNEQFF
TGTGCCTGGATAAGCGGGAGAAATGAGCAGTTCTTC
>14|TRBD1|TRBJ2-7|-|TRBV25-1
CASSGTGVRGEQYF
TGTGCCAGCAGTGGAACAGGGGTCCGTGGCGAGCAGTACTTC
>15|-|TRBJ1-1|-|TRBV7-2
CASSLDSLLSTGAFF
TGTGCCAGCAGCTTGGACAGCCTCCTTTCCACTGGAGCTTTCTTT
>13|-|TRBJ1-5|-|TRBV3-1/TRBV3-2
CASSHGQPQPQHF
TGTGCCAGCAGCCATGGACAGCCTCAGCCCCAGCATTTT
>15|TRBD1|TRBJ2-7|-|TRBV7-2
CASSRATGGDYEQYF
TGTGCCAGCAGCCGGGCGACAGGGGGGGACTACGAGCAGTACTTC
>16|-|TRBJ2-5|-|TRBV19
CASSIRGASEGETQYF
TGTGCCAGTAGTATACGGGGGGCGAGCGAGGGAGAGACCCAGTACTTC
>16|TRBD2|TRBJ2-3|-|TRBV27
CASSFRPLAEPDTQYF
TGTGCCAGCAGTTTTCGTCCCCTAGCGGAGCCAGATACGCAGTATTTT
>16|-|TRBJ1-4|-|TRBV6-2/TRBV6-3
CASSLGLGTNYEKLFF
TGTGCCAGCAGCTTAGGTTTGGGGACAAACTATGAAAAACTGTTTTTT
>16|-|TRBJ2-2|-|TRBV7-2
CASSNLLRVGTGELFF
TGTGCCAGCAGCAACCTACTCAGGGTGGGCACCGGGGAGCTGTTTTTT
>16|-|TRBJ1-5|-|TRBV19
CASSTSRVSSNQPQHF
TGTGCCAGTAGTACGAGCAGGGTTTCAAGCAATCAGCCCCAGCATTTT
>11|TRBD1|TRBJ2-7|-|TRBV10-3
CAIDRGYEQYF
TGTGCCATAGACAGGGGATACGAGCAGTACTTC
>15|TRBD1|TRBJ2-5|-|TRBV5-6
CASRIKTGGVETQYF
TGTGCCAGCAGAATTAAGACAGGGGGCGTAGAGACCCAGTACTTC
>11|-|TRBJ1-2|-|TRBV28
CASSPGYGYTF
TGTGCCAGCAGTCCAGGGTATGGCTACACCTTC
>16|TRBD2|TRBJ2-7|-|TRBV7-8
CASSLTSSGRSNEQYF
TGTGCCAGCAGCCTCACCTCTAGCGGGAGAAGCAACGAGCAGTACTTC
>15|TRBD1|TRBJ1-2|-|TRBV9
CASSVGHRGDYGYTF
TGTGCCAGCAGCGTAGGTCACAGGGGAGACTATGGCTACACCTTC
>14|TRBD1|TRBJ1-2|-|TRBV5-4
CASSGRTGTYGYTF
TGTGCCAGCAGCGGAAGGACAGGGACCTATGGCTACACCTTC
>13|-|TRBJ2-1|-|TRBV7-2
CASSSLGGNEQFF
TGTGCCAGCAGCTCCCTCGGTGGCAATGAGCAGTTCTTC
>17|TRBD2|TRBJ2-3|-|TRBV5-4
CASSSTPSGSVPDTQYF
TGTGCCAGCAGCTCCACCCCTAGCGGGAGTGTCCCAGATACGCAGTATTTT
>16|-|TRBJ2-3|-|TRBV5-4
CASSPSAGLSTDTQYF
TGTGCCAGCAGCCCCTCTGCCGGACTCAGCACAGATACGCAGTATTTT
>15|TRBD1|TRBJ1-2|-|TRBV5-5
CASSSGQGADYGYTF
TGTGCCAGCAGCTCGGGACAGGGGGCGGACTATGGCTACACCTTC
>17|TRBD1|TRBJ2-1|-|TRBV7-9
CASSSGTVGLSYNEQFF
TGTGCCAGCAGCTCTGGGACAGTTGGCCTATCCTACAATGAGCAGTTCTTC
>13|TRBD1|TRBJ1-1|-|TRBV29-1
CSVGGQLNTEAFF
TGCAGCGTCGGGGGACAGCTGAACACTGAAGCTTTCTTT
>18|TRBD2|TRBJ2-7|few|TRBV7-2
CASRLGPLLAGEYYEQYF
TGTGCCAGCAGACTAGGGCCCCTCCTAGCGGGAGAGTACTACGAGCAGTACTTC
>13|-|TRBJ2-7|-|TRBV4-1
CASSQDADSLQYF
TGCGCCAGCAGCCAAGACGCGGACAGTCTCCAATACTTC
>15|TRBD1|TRBJ1-5|many|TRBV28
CASSSTGTGVQPQHF
TGTGCCAGCAGTTCTACCGGGACAGGGGTTCAGCCCCAGCATTTT
>15|-|TRBJ2-5|-|TRBV19
CASSRTLREQETQYF
TGTGCCAGTAGCAGGACCCTGCGGGAACAAGAGACCCAGTACTTC
>13|TRBD1|TRBJ2-7|medium-sized|TRBV28
CASSDRGVYEQYF
TGTGCCAGCAGTGACAGGGGTGTCTACGAGCAGTACTTC
>14|TRBD2|TRBJ2-1|-|TRBV5-4
CASSSPGGSNEQFF
TGTGCCAGCAGCTCCCCGGGCGGGAGTAATGAGCAGTTCTTC
>13|-|TRBJ2-5|-|TRBV10-3
CAIRASPQETQYF
TGTGCCATCAGGGCAAGTCCCCAAGAGACCCAGTACTTC
>12|-|TRBJ2-1|-|TRBV6-2/TRBV6-3
CASSQNYNEQFF
TGTGCCAGCAGTCAGAATTACAATGAGCAGTTCTTC
>19|TRBD2|TRBJ2-3|-|TRBV23-1
CASSHLGLAGERFTDTQYF
TGCGCCAGCAGTCACCTAGGACTAGCGGGAGAGAGGTTCACAGATACGCAGTATTTT
>13|-|TRBJ2-3|-|TRBV27
CASSYTSTDTQYF
TGTGCCAGCAGTTATACTAGCACAGATACGCAGTATTTT
>13|-|TRBJ2-2|-|TRBV6-4
CASSVDSTGELFF
TGTGCCAGCAGTGTTGACAGCACCGGGGAGCTGTTTTTT
>15|-|TRBJ2-7|-|TRBV7-2
CASSFDSPGTYEQYF
TGTGCCAGCAGCTTCGACTCCCCGGGGACCTACGAGCAGTACTTC
>17|-|TRBJ1-2|-|TRBV27
CASSLSGARGFNYGYTF
TGTGCCAGCAGTTTATCGGGGGCCCGGGGTTTTAACTATGGCTACACCTTC
>13|-|TRBJ2-3|-|TRBV9
CASSVTDQGTQYF
TGTGCCAGCAGCGTCACAGATCAGGGTACGCAGTATTTT
>16|-|TRBJ2-5|-|TRBV4-1
CASSQPGQGYQETQYF
TGCGCCAGCAGCCAACCGGGACAAGGGTACCAAGAGACCCAGTACTTC
>15|TRBD1|TRBJ1-1|once|TRBV6-5
CASSQETGMNTEAFF
TGTGCCAGCAGCCAGGAGACAGGGATGAACACTGAAGCTTTCTTT
>14|TRBD2|TRBJ2-1|once|TRBV7-6
CASAGLAGAREQFF
TGTGCCAGCGCGGGACTAGCGGGAGCTAGGGAGCAGTTCTTC
>14|TRBD1|TRBJ2-2|-|TRBV7-9
CASSWDRVTGELFF
TGTGCCAGCAGCTGGGACAGGGTAACCGGGGAGCTGTTTTTT
>16|TRBD2|TRBJ2-1|-|TRBV7-2
CASSLNGAGGYNEQFF
TGTGCCAGCAGCTTAAATGGAGCGGGAGGCTACAATGAGCAGTTCTTC
>12|-|TRBJ1-3|-|TRBV3-1/TRBV3-2
CASSQDGYTIYF
TGTGCCAGCAGCCAAGATGGCTACACCATATATTTT
>11|TRBD2|TRBJ2-3|-|TRBV29-1
CSVEWTSVKYF
TGCAGCGTTGAATGGACTAGCGTCAAGTATTTT
>15|-|TRBJ2-7|-|TRBV18
CASSPPQVLTYEQYF
TGTGCCAGCTCACCACCGCAGGTACTCACCTACGAGCAGTACTTC